The source of this T cell receptor (beta chain) is a study of regulatory T cells in long-lasting Graves disease. Arm-PCR with iRepertoire HTBI primers amplified the CDR3 regions for these TCR beta libraries. In the original workflow: In the combined samples, 55 to 75 TRBV and 14 TRBJ segments were identified. TCRdb re-called the multiplex PCR reads with MiXCR, one entry per CDR3 protein. Here the V and J calls rest on TCRdb's processing, not on the authors' analysis. Here the sample spans some 330,000 distinct CDR3 sequences, 23% being singletons. The study, taken as a whole, reports: Favoring TRBV28, TRBJ1-2 and TRBJ2-5 was a feature seen in persistent disease.

At least ten counts were recorded for this clonotype. The target antigen is unknown. Time point of the sample: persistent/refractory GD, antithyroid drugs over 5 years with positive TRAb. PBMCs provided the RNA from which the TCR library was made. The authors diagnosed Graves' disease using American Thyroid Association guidelines. The CDR3 has 13 residues. The V and J ends lost 5 bases and 2 bases respectively, with 10 bases between them. Germline lookup yields CDR1 MDHEN and CDR2 SYDVKM. The sample consisted of peripheral blood mononuclear cells (PBMCs), taken when the disease was refractory, from a patient treated with antithyroid drugs. This receptor was identified in a middle-aged woman with Graves disease. The rearrangement joins TRBV28 to TRBJ2-7; D uncertain. The DNA of the CDR3 is TGTGCCAGCAGTCGCTTTGGACCCTACGAGCAGTACTTC. Translated, it gives CASSRFGPYEQYF.